This T cell receptor beta chain originates from a study of metastatic and nonmetastatic thyroid tumors. About the research overall: Samples came from malignant and benign thyroid patients, and repertoires were compared across blood and tumor or nodule tissue.

TCRdb re-called the PCR reads with MiXCR. The sample lists about 4,000 clones, approximately 22% seen once, with approximately 32% in the top ten. This clone is termed medium-sized. Other DNA sequences within the sample encode an identical CDR3. Germline CDR1 and CDR2: LNHDA and SQIVND (reference sequence). V lost 2 bases to trimming and J lost 6 bases, with 15 bases between them. The length of the CDR3 is 15 residues. Not a single patient had been given any form of treatment at any point before undergoing thyroid surgery. Sequencing was done on a sample of tumor tissue. The rearrangement uses TRBV19 and TRBJ2-3, with unresolved D. This sequence was found in a male donor with papillary thyroid cancer or a benign thyroid nodule (not recorded which). Some clones in this sample may be carry-over from other donors' samples. In DNA, the CDR3 is TGTGCCAGTAGTATAAACAACACCCCCAGGGATACGCAGTATTTT. The encoded protein is CASSINNTPRDTQYF.